The T cell receptor beta chain under discussion was sequenced for a study of patients and donors after allogeneic stem cell transplantation. There are a few counts of this clonotype. Germline trimming cut 3 bases from V and 0 bases from J; bases unmatched to any gene: 2. Germline-derived CDR1 and CDR2 are MGHRA and YSYEKL. The CDR3 contains 16 residues. MiXCR, run by TCRdb on the RT-PCR reads, gives a single entry per CDR3 protein. Among hundreds of thousands of distinct CDR3 sequences, 16% were seen once, and the ten largest hold 7% to 7.5%. The source of this sequence is a human donor who was either an allogeneic HSCT recipient or a stem cell or donor lymphocyte infusion donor (not recorded which). It is not recorded whose cells these are; they may come from a transplant donor. The genes are TRBV4-1 and TRBJ2-1; 10 nucleotides align to TRBD2. Sequencing was performed on blood, either unsorted or a sorted T cell fraction (not recorded which). CDR3 DNA sequence: TGCGCCAGCAGCCACCTAGCGGGGGCCTCCTACAATGAGCAGTTCTTC. This codes for CASSHLAGASYNEQFF.